This T cell receptor (beta chain) was recovered during a study of early T cells in non-severe SARS-CoV-2 infection. At least ten counts were recorded for this clonotype. Unique molecular identifiers tagged individual cDNA molecules. TCRdb analysed the 5' RACE reads with MiXCR anew, one entry per CDR3 protein. The table has 20,000 to 25,000 distinct CDR3 sequences, roughly 4.5% seen once. The germline V gene encodes CDR1 SGHVS and CDR2 FNYEAQ. V lost 1 base, J lost 1 base, and 2 bases stayed unmatched. There are 16 residues in the CDR3. V gene TRBV7-6 combines with J gene TRBJ1-5; TRBD1 matches 9 bases. The sequencing sample was made of whole blood. The source of this sequence is an adult who was a healthcare worker with PCR-confirmed SARS-CoV-2 infection or an uninfected control (not recorded which). CDR3 amino acids: CASSLEQGASNQPQHF. CDR3 bases: TGTGCCAGCAGCTTAGAACAGGGGGCAAGCAATCAGCCCCAGCATTTT.